This TCR beta chain was identified in a study of blood T cell repertoires in COVID-19 (dated by TCRdb to 2019 to 2021). Looking at the study overall: Samples from collaborators originated in the United States, Italy and Spain and spanned both the acute and convalescent phases of COVID-19. HLA class I and class II types, where available, came from metadata supplied by the sample provider rather than from assay-based typing. The repertoires were released in a freely available public database meant as a resource for research on the immune response to SARS-CoV-2. The samples were drawn from two sources: the first 160 participants of the ongoing ImmuneRACE study, and over 950 subjects contributed by 6 global collaborators. Deeply sampled blood TCRbeta repertoires from subjects exposed to, actively infected with, or recovered from COVID-19 were included in the dataset. The material from the prospective study consisted of cDNA or gDNA derived from T cells, B-cell-depleted T cells, or PBMCs. The sample metadata nearly always contained a de-identified subject ID, COVID-19 status, age in years and sex.

About this clone: What this receptor recognizes is not known. No per-base quality is available; no much larger clone lies one base away.

General study outcomes and caveats: The quantity of clinical and demographic metadata differed by source and by participant and was supplied without curation.

Collaborating institutions collected whole blood in K2EDTA tubes following their own protocols. For TCRbeta analysis, collaborators shipped samples in one of three forms: frozen whole blood, isolated PBMCs, or DNA extracted from either of those sample types. The CDR3 has 13 amino acids, counting the end cysteine and phenylalanine. Here the CDR3 DNA is all that survives: 39 bases in frame from base 1. Germline trimming amounts to 6 bases on V and 8 bases on J, with 6 as the count of junction bases outside the gene matches. As encoded in the germline V gene (reference sequence), CDR1 is LNHDA while CDR2 is SQIVND. TCRbeta CDR3 regions were amplified from genomic DNA by means of the immunoSEQ Assay, a bias-controlled multiplex PCR. In the paper's pipeline: Within the assay, amplification of reference gene primers was used to estimate how many nucleated cells each sample contained. Sequence reads were collapsed and filtered to measure the absolute abundance of every unique TCRbeta CDR3 rearrangement. For each sample, productive Simpson clonality was calculated as the square root of Simpson's diversity index across productive rearrangements. What TCRdb holds here is the immuneACCESS table cut down to in-frame rearrangements. Part of the clones is not present; checked against another copy, under half of the missing clones reflect an unresolved V gene, and the others are unexplained. Clone size and the V and J calls come from that table; the DNA yielded D and trimming. In this sample the table shows tens of thousands of clones, around four fifths of which occur a single time. Approximately 3.7% of the sample rests with the top ten.

The specimen sequenced was peripheral blood. The TCR was taken from a man in his fifties with acute or convalescent COVID-19. The chain is assembled from TRBV19 and TRBJ1-2; 10 nucleotides in the junction match TRBD1. Read as DNA, the sequence is TGTGCCAGTAGCGCCGGGACAGGGGTAGGCTACACCTTC. Translated, it reads CASSAGTGVGYTF.